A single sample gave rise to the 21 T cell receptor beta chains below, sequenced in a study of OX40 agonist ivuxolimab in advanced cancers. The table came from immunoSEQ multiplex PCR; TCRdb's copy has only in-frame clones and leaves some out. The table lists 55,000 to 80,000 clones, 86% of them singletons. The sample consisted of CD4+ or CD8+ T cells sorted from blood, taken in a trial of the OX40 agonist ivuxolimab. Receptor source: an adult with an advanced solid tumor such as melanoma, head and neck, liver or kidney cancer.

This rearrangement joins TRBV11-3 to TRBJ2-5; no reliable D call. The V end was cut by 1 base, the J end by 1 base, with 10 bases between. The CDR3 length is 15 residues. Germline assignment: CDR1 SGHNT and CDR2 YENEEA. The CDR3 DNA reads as TGTGCCAGCAGCTTAGGAGGCAAGACCCAAGAGACCCAGTACTTC. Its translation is CASSLGGKTQETQYF.

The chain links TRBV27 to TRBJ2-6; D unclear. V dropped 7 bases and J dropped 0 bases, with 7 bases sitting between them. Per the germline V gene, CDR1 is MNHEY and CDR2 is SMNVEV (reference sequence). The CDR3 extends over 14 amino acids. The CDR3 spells CASKILSGANVLTF. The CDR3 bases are TGTGCCAGCAAGATCCTCTCTGGGGCCAACGTCCTGACTTTC.

Written as DNA, the CDR3 is TGTGCCAGTAGTTCAAGAGCGGGGGGTAACTACAATGAGCAGTTCTTC. Residues: CASSSRAGGNYNEQFF. The chain is built from TRBV19 and TRBJ2-1, with 9 bases fitting TRBD2. Germline loops: CDR1 LNHDA, CDR2 SQIVND (reference sequence). This CDR3 comprises 16 residues. V shed 5 bases and J 3 bases; nucleotides not matched to a gene: 8. Complete variable domain (other parts from reference TRBV19 and TRBJ2-1): DGGITQSPKYLFRKEGQNVTLSCEQNLNHDAMYWYRQDPGQGLRLIYYSQIVNDFQKGDIAEGYSVSREKKESFPLTVTSAQKNPTAFYLCASSSRAGGNYNEQFFGPGTRLTVL.

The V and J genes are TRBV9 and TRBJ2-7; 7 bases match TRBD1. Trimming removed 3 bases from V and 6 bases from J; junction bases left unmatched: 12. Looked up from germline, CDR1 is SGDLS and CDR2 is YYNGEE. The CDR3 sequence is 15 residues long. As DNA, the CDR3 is TGTGCCAGCAGCGGCACCGGGACAGCCCTGGGCGAGCAGTACTTC. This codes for CASSGTGTALGEQYF.

CDR3 loop: CASSLREPNTGELFF. CDR3 coding DNA: TGTGCCAGCAGCTTACGGGAACCGAACACCGGGGAGCTGTTTTTT. The V and J genes are TRBV13 and TRBJ2-2, with D perhaps TRBD2 (5 bases). The CDR3 consists of 15 residues. CDR1 is PRHDT and CDR2 is FYEKMQ in the germline V gene (reference sequence). Trimming removed 2 bases from V and 0 bases from J, with 7 bases in between.

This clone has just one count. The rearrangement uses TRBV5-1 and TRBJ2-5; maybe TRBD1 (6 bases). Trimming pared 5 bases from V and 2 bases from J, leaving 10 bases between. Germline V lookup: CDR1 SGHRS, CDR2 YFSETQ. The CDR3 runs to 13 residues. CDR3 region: CASRQGLQETQYF. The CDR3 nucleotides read TGCGCCAGCAGACAGGGATTACAAGAGACCCAGTACTTC. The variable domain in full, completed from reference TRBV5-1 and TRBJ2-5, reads KAGVTQTPRYLIKTRGQQVTLSCSPISGHRSVSWYQQTPGQGLQFLFEYFSETQRNKGNFPGRFSGRQFSNSRSEMNVSTLELGDSALYLCASRQGLQETQYFGPGTRLLVL.

The CDR3 reads CASSPQGSSTDTQYF. The CDR3 coding sequence is TGCGCCAGCAGCCCCCAAGGGTCTAGCACAGATACGCAGTATTTT. The genes are TRBV4-1 and TRBJ2-3; D unclear. Between the trimmed V and J ends, which lost 4 bases and 0 bases, there was a span of 11 bases. Germline V lookup: CDR1 MGHRA, CDR2 YSYEKL. The CDR3 is 15 residues long.

CDR3 bases: TGTGCCAGTAGTGGGACAGGCAATCAGCCCCAGCATTTT. Protein product: CASSGTGNQPQHF. This rearrangement joins TRBV19 to TRBJ1-5; 7 bases match TRBD1. Trimming took 5 bases from V and 2 from J; bases not matched to a gene: 0. The CDR3 is made up of 13 amino acids. Germline V lookup: CDR1 LNHDA, CDR2 SQIVND (reference sequence).

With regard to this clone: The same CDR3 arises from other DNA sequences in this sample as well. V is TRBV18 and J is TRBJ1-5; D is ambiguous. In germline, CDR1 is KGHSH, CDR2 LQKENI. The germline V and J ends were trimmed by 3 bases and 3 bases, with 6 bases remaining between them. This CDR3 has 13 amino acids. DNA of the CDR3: TGTGCCAGCTCACCGGGTCTCAATCAGCCCCAGCATTTT. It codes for CASSPGLNQPQHF.

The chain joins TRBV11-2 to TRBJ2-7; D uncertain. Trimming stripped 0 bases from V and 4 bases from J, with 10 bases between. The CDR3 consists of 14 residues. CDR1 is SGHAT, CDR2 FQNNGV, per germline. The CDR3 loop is CASSLDGGIYEQYF. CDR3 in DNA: TGTGCCAGCAGCTTAGACGGCGGAATATACGAGCAGTACTTC. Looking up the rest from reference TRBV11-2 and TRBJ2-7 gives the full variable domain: EAGVAQSPRYKIIEKRQSVAFWCNPISGHATLYWYQQILGQGPKLLIQFQNNGVVDDSQLPKDRFSAERLKGVDSTLKIQPAKLEDSAVYLCASSLDGGIYEQYFGPGTRLTVT.

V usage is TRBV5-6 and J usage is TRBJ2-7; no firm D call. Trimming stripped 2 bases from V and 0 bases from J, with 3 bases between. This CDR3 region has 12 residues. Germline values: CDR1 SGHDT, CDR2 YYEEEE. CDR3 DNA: TGTGCCAGCAGCTTTAGCTCCTACGAGCAGTACTTC. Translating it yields CASSFSSYEQYF.

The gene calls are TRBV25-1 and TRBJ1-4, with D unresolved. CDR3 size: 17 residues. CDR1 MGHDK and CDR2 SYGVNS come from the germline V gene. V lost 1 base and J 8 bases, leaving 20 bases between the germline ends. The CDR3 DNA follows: TGTGCCAGCAGTGAATTGGCCACCACCTTCACGGGAGAAAAACTGTTTTTT. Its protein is CASSELATTFTGEKLFF.

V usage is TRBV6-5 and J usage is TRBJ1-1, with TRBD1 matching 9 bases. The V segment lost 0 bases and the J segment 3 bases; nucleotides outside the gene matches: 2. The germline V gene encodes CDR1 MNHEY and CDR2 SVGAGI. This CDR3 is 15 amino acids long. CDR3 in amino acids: CASSYSHRGHTEAFF. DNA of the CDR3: TGTGCCAGCAGTTACTCTCACAGGGGGCACACTGAAGCTTTCTTT.

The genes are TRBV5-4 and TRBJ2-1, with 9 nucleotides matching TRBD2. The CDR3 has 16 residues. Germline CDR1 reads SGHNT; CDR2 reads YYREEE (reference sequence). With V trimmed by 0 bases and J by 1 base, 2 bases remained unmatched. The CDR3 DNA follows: TGTGCCAGCAGCTTGGTGAGCGGGAGGTCCTACAATGAGCAGTTCTTC. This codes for CASSLVSGRSYNEQFF.

This CDR3 is CASSPRGGWDTEAFF. DNA for the CDR3: TGTGCCAGCAGCCCCCGGGGGGGATGGGACACTGAAGCTTTCTTT. The rearrangement links TRBV9 to TRBJ1-1, with a tentative D call TRBD1 (5 bases). Trimming removed 4 bases at V and 3 bases at J, with 16 bases between. CDR3 length: 15 residues. In germline, CDR1 is SGDLS, CDR2 YYNGEE.

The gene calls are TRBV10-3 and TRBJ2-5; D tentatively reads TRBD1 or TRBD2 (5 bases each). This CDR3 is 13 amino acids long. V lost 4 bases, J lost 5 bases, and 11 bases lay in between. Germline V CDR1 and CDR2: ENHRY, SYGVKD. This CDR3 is CAISGGVRETQYF. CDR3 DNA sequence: TGTGCCATCAGTGGAGGGGTTAGGGAGACCCAGTACTTC.

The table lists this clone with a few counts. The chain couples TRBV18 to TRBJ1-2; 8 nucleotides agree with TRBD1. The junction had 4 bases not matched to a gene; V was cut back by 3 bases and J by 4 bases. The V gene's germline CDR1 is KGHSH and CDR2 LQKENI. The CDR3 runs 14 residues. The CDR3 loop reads CASSPEGQAYGYTF. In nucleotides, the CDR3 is TGTGCCAGCTCACCCGAGGGACAGGCCTATGGCTACACCTTC.

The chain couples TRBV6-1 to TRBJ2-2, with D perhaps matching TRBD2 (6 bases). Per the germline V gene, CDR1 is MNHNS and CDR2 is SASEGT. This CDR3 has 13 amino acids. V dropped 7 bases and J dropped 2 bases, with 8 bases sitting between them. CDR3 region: CASKEGNTGELFF. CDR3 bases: TGTGCCAGCAAGGAGGGCAACACCGGGGAGCTGTTTTTT.

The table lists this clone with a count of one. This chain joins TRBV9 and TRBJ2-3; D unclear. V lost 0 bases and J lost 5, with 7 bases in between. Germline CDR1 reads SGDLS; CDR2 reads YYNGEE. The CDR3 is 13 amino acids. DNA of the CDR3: TGTGCCAGCAGCGTAGTCTTAGAAGATACGCAGTATTTT. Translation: CASSVVLEDTQYF. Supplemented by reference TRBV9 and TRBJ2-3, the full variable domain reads DSGVTQTPKHLITATGQRVTLRCSPRSGDLSVYWYQQSLDQGLQFLIQYYNGEERAKGNILERFSAQQFPDLHSELNLSSLELGDSALYFCASSVVLEDTQYFGPGTRLTVL.

The CDR3 DNA follows: TGTGCCACCAGCTCCCTGAGACAAAACACTGAAGCTTTCTTT. Translated: CATSSLRQNTEAFF. The chain joins TRBV15 to TRBJ1-1; D not resolved. The V gene's germline CDR1 is LNHNV and CDR2 YYDKDF (reference sequence). V was pared by 5 bases and J by 2 bases, with 12 bases between. The CDR3 length is 14 residues.

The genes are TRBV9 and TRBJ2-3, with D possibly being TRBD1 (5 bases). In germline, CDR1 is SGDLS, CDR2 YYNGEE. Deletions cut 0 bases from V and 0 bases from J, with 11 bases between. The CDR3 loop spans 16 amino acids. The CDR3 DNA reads TGTGCCAGCAGCGTAGAGACAGCCCGTAGCACAGATACGCAGTATTTT. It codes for CASSVETARSTDTQYF.